This T cell receptor beta chain was recorded in a study of T cells after yellow fever vaccination. Study-level findings and limits: The presence of abundant clonotypes contaminating from the bulk population was possible in FACS-sorted repertoires. Although the secondary response was weaker, it peaked faster, at day 5 versus 15. Reappearing after the booster were most of the clones from primary vaccination (96% CD4, 85% to 90% CD8).

Conversion of TCR transcripts into cDNA relied on 5'RACE template switching, which added a universal primer site and UMIs. MiXCR, run by TCRdb on the 5' RACE reads, gives a single entry per CDR3 protein. The sample shows about 320,000 distinct CDR3 sequences, approximately 12% of them seen only once. The CDR3 spans 18 residues. Germline CDR1 is SGHRS and CDR2 is YFSETQ. With 2 bases removed from V and 0 bases from J, the gap between germline ends came to 15 bases. A note on this clonotype: Its cognate antigen is unknown.

The origin of this receptor is a man aged 18 to 30 who received the YFV17D yellow fever vaccine. The chain recombines TRBV5-1 with TRBJ2-6; possibly TRBD1 for D (5 bases). The sequencing used CD4+ T cells sorted from PBMCs, collected 45 days after the yellow fever booster vaccination. The CDR3 DNA reads as TGCGCCAGCAGCTTATACAGGAGAACTAACTCTGGGGCCAACGTCCTGACTTTC. This codes for CASSLYRRTNSGANVLTF.